Shown below are 3 T cell receptor beta chains from a single sample sequenced in a study of blood T cell repertoires in COVID-19 (dated by TCRdb to 2020 to 2022). Library method: the immunoSEQ multiplex PCR assay. Imported from immuneACCESS, the table was reduced by TCRdb to in-frame sequences with V and J called. These copies leave out some clones; in studies compared against another copy, an unresolved V gene accounts for under half, and the cause of the remainder is not known. The sample data list roughly 38,000 clones, and around 81% of these were observed just once. Together, the top ten hold 14% of the sample. The sequenced sample consisted of peripheral blood. The source of these receptors is a human donor in a cohort sampled during active COVID-19.

The chain joins TRBV7-2 to TRBJ1-1; 7 bases fit TRBD1. Germline V gene sequence: CDR1 SGHTA, CDR2 FQGNSA. With 6 bases clipped from V and 7 bases from J, the junction kept 8 bases outside the gene matches. CDR3 length equals 13 residues. This chain's CDR3 is CASSREGAGEAFF. CDR3 bases: TGTGCCAGCAGTCGAGAGGGGGCAGGTGAAGCTTTCTTT. The full variable domain, completed using reference TRBV7-2 and TRBJ1-1, is GAGVSQSPSNKVTEKGKDVELRCDPISGHTALYWYRQSLGQGLEFLIYFQGNSAPDKSGLPSDRFSAERTGGSVSTLTIQRTQQEDSAVYLCASSREGAGEAFFGQGTRLTVV.

The chain uses TRBV2 and TRBJ1-6, with a possible D match to TRBD1 (6 bases). V lost 7 bases, J lost 6 bases, and 13 bases lay in between. In germline, CDR1 is SNHLY, CDR2 FYNNEI. The CDR3 is 14 amino acids. For the CDR3, the DNA is TGTGCCAGCAAGGCGGGGGCGAGTAATTCACCCCTCCACTTT. Translated: CASKAGASNSPLHF.

The V gene is TRBV2, the J gene TRBJ1-1; D is possibly TRBD1 (5 bases). Trimming left V 7 bases short and J 10 bases short, with 16 bases between. There are 12 residues in the CDR3. Germline assignment: CDR1 SNHLY and CDR2 FYNNEI. The CDR3 sequence is CASTWLFGGAFF. CDR3 in DNA: TGTGCCAGCACCTGGCTATTCGGGGGAGCTTTCTTT.